A selection of T cell receptor beta chains follows, all from one sample in a study of patients and donors after allogeneic stem cell transplantation. TCRdb called the RT-PCR reads again in MiXCR, with one record for every CDR3 protein. The top ten clones hold about 53% of a sample with over 5,500 distinct CDR3 sequences, about an eighth of them seen once. Sequencing input: blood, either unsorted or a sorted T cell fraction (not recorded which). The receptor source for this set is a human donor who was either an allogeneic HSCT recipient or a stem cell or donor lymphocyte infusion donor (not recorded which). It is not recorded whose cells these are; they may come from a transplant donor. Each CDR3 is given with its conserved first and last residue. A D gene is named only where the DNA matches it firmly. Not all rows give a size; the values are once, few, many and, for expanded clones, a class.

J gene | V gene | D gene | clone size | CDR3 DNA | CDR3 protein
TRBJ1-5 | TRBV7-9 | TRBD1 | many | TGTGCCAGCAGCTTAGCGGGACAGGTCAGCAATCAGCCCCAGCATTTT | CASSLAGQVSNQPQHF
TRBJ2-3 | TRBV28 | TRBD2 | many | TGTGCCAGCAGTGGAAGCGGGAGGCCCCCACTAAACACAGATACGCAGTATTTT | CASSGSGRPPLNTDTQYF
TRBJ2-5 | TRBV24-1 | NA | NA | TGTGCCACCAGTGACTTGCCCCCGGGGCGCTTTCAAGAGACCCAGTACTTC | CATSDLPPGRFQETQYF
TRBJ1-3 | TRBV7-9 | TRBD1 | many | TGTGCCAGCAGCAGGACAGGGGGGACCATATATTTT | CASSRTGGTIYF
TRBJ2-1 | TRBV14 | NA | medium-sized | TGTGCCAGCAGCCGGGGATCCTACAATGAGCAGTTCTTC | CASSRGSYNEQFF
TRBJ1-2 | TRBV10-3 | NA | many | TGTGCCGCCGCGGGGGGGGGCTATGGCTACACCTTC | CAAAGGGYGYTF
TRBJ1-4 | TRBV7-8 | NA | many | TGTGCCAGCAGCCCCGGGCCGGCAACTAATGAAAAACTGTTTTTT | CASSPGPATNEKLFF
TRBJ2-5 | TRBV5-5 | NA | medium-sized | TGTGCCAGCACAAGGGGTCGGGACCAAGAGACCCAGTACTTC | CASTRGRDQETQYF
TRBJ1-2 | TRBV6-1 | TRBD1 | NA | TGTGCCAGCAGGGGACAGGAGGACTATGGCTACACCTTC | CASRGQEDYGYTF
TRBJ2-2 | TRBV2 | NA | NA | TGTGCCAGCAGCCGGACAGCCCGGACCGGGGAGCTGTTTTTT | CASSRTARTGELFF
TRBJ2-7 | TRBV7-9 | TRBD2 | large | TGTGCCAGCAGCCTATTCGGGAGGGAGACGGACGAGCAGTACTTC | CASSLFGRETDEQYF
TRBJ2-2 | TRBV12-3/TRBV12-4 | TRBD1 | many | TGTGCCAGCAGCCCGGGACAGGGGACGACCGGGGAGCTGTTTTTT | CASSPGQGTTGELFF
TRBJ2-3 | TRBV18 | TRBD2 | medium-sized | TGTGCCAGCTCACCCGCAGCTGGCGGGAGGGAACTGGATACGCAGTATTTT | CASSPAAGGRELDTQYF
TRBJ1-1 | TRBV5-1 | TRBD1 | medium-sized | TGCGCCAGCAGCTTTCGGACAGGCGTTAACACTGAAGCTTTCTTT | CASSFRTGVNTEAFF
TRBJ1-6 | TRBV5-1 | TRBD1 | few | TGCGCCAGCAGCTTGGGACAGGGTGCGGATTCACCCCTCCACTTT | CASSLGQGADSPLHF
TRBJ2-7 | TRBV4-1 | NA | few | TGCGCCAGCAGCCAAGAGGCAGGGAGGTCCTACGAGCAGTACTTC | CASSQEAGRSYEQYF
TRBJ2-1 | TRBV6-6 | NA | many | TGTGCCAGCAGTTACTCGGCGGTCCCCCCCTACAATGAGCAGTTCTTC | CASSYSAVPPYNEQFF
TRBJ1-6 | TRBV6-2/TRBV6-3 | TRBD1 | many | TGTGCCAGCAGTCACGGGGACAGGCAAACTAAGAATTCACCCCTCCACTTT | CASSHGDRQTKNSPLHF
TRBJ2-3 | TRBV7-8 | TRBD1 | few | TGTGCCAGCAGCTATACCGGACAGGGTGGACGATCAGATACGCAGTATTTT | CASSYTGQGGRSDTQYF
TRBJ2-3 | TRBV7-9 | TRBD2 | few | TGTGCCCAGTCCCGGACTAGCGGGGAATCAGATACGCAGTATTTT | CAQSRTSGESDTQYF
TRBJ1-1 | TRBV12-3/TRBV12-4 | NA | many | TGTGCCAGCAGCGTAGGGGTGGGGAACACTGAAGCTTTCTTT | CASSVGVGNTEAFF
TRBJ1-2 | TRBV15 | TRBD1 | many | TGTGCCACCAGCATTGGACAGGGCTATGGCTACACCTTC | CATSIGQGYGYTF
TRBJ2-4 | TRBV7-2 | TRBD2 | NA | TGTGCCAGCAGCCCCGGGACTAGCGGGAGTATTCAGTACTTC | CASSPGTSGSIQYF
TRBJ2-1 | TRBV3-1 | TRBD1 | medium-sized | TGTGCCAGCAGCTCTACAGGGGGCGCCTACAATGAGCAGTTCTTC | CASSSTGGAYNEQFF
TRBJ2-1 | TRBV12-3/TRBV12-4 | NA | few | TGTGCCAGCAGTCCCTTTAGAGAGAATGAGCAGTTCTTC | CASSPFRENEQFF